Sequencing of this TCR beta chain was carried out in a study of blood T cell repertoires in COVID-19. Clones were read by immunoSEQ multiplex PCR, and TCRdb kept only the in-frame ones, dropping some. The top ten clones hold around 2.5% of a sample with 200,000 to 250,000 clones, 83% of them seen once. Germline CDR1 SGHNT, CDR2 YYREEE (reference sequence). Trimming cost V 4 bases and J 0 bases; bases outside gene matches: 5. This CDR3 is 15 amino acids long. The chain is built from TRBV5-4 and TRBJ2-3; TRBD2 aligns across 7 bases. The sample comprised peripheral blood. The TCR originated in a woman in her 70s with active or convalescent COVID-19. CDR3 loop: CASSAASGSTDTQYF. The DNA of the CDR3 is TGTGCCAGCAGCGCCGCTAGCGGAAGCACAGATACGCAGTATTTT.